This TCR beta chain comes out of a study of blood T cell repertoires in COVID-19. Germline CDR1 is GTSNPN and CDR2 is SVGIG (reference sequence). Trimming removed 0 bases at V and 12 bases at J, with 26 bases between. CDR3 size: 17 residues. Repertoires were generated with immunoSEQ multiplex PCR, while TCRdb's copy carries only in-frame clones and drops some. The sample holds about 160,000 clones, roughly 90% seen once. Sequencing was performed on peripheral blood. This TCR was sampled from a man aged 55 to 70 with acute or convalescent COVID-19. The chain couples TRBV30 to TRBJ1-4; maybe TRBD1 (6 bases). CDR3: CAWSVGVIMTGGHELFF. CDR3 coding DNA: TGTGCCTGGAGTGTAGGGGTGATTATGACAGGCGGGCACGAACTGTTTTTT.